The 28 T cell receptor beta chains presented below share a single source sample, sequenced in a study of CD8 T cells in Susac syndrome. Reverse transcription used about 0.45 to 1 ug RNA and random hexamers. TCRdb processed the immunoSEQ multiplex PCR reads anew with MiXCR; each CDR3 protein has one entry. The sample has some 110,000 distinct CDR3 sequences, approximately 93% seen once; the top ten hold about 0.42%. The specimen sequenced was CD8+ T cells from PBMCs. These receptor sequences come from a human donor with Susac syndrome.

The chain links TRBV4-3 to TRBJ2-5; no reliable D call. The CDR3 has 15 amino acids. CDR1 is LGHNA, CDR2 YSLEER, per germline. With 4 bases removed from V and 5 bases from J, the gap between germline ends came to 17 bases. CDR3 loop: CASSPEKGSGETQYF. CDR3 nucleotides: TGCGCCAGCAGCCCCGAGAAAGGTTCCGGGGAGACCCAGTACTTC.

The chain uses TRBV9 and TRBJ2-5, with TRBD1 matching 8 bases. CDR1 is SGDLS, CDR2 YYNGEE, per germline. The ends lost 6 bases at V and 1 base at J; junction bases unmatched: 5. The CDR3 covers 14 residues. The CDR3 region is CASNPGQAQETQYF. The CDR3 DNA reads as TGTGCCAGCAACCCGGGACAGGCCCAAGAGACCCAGTACTTC.

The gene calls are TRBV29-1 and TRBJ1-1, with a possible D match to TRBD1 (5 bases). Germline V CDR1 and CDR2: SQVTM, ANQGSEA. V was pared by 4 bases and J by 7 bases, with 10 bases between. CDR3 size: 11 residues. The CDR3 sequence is CSVASDSEAFF. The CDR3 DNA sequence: TGCAGCGTTGCCAGCGACAGTGAAGCTTTCTTT.

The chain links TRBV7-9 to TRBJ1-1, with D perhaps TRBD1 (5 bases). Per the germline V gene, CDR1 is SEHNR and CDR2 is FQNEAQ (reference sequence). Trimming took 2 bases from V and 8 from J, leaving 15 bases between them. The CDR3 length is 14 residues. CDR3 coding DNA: TGTGCCAGCAGCTTATCCTCCAGGGCAGGGGAAGCTTTCTTT. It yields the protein CASSLSSRAGEAFF.

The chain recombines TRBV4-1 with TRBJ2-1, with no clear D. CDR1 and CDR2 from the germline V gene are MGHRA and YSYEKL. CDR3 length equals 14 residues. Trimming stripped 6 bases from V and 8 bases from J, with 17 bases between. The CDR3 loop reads CASSSTTYAYEQFF. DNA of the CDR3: TGCGCCAGCAGTTCTACAACCTATGCGTATGAGCAGTTCTTC.

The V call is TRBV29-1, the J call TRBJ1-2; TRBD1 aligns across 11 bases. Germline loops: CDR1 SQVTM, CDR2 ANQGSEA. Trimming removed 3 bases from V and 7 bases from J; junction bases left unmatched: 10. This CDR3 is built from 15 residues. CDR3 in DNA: TGCAGCGTTGATCTCGGACAGGGGGCTTGGGGTGGCTACACCTTC. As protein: CSVDLGQGAWGGYTF.

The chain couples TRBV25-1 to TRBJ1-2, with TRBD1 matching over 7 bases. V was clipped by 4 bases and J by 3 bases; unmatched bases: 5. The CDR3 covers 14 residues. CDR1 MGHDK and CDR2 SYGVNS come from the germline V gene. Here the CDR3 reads CASSGQGEYYGYTF. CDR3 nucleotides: TGTGCCAGCAGTGGGCAGGGGGAGTACTATGGCTACACCTTC.

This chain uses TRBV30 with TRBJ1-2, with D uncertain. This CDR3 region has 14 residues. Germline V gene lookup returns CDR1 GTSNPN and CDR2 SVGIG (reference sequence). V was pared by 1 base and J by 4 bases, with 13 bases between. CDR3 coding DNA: TGTGCCTGGAGTGAAGGAATGTCAGGCTATGGCTACACCTTC. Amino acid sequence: CAWSEGMSGYGYTF.

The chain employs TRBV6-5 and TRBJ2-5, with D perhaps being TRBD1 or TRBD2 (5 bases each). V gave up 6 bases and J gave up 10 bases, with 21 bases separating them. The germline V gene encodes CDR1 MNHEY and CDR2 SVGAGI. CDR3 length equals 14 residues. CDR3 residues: CASRGTDPPRDQYF. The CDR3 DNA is TGTGCCAGCAGGGGGACGGATCCCCCCAGGGACCAGTACTTC.

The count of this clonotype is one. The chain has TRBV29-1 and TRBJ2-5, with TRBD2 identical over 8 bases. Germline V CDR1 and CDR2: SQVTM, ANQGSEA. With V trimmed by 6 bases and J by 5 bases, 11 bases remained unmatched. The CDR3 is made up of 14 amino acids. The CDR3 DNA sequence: TGCAGCGTCCCGCCGGGGGGGGGCGGTGAGACCCAGTACTTC. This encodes CSVPPGGGGETQYF.

CDR3 nucleotides: TGCGCCAGCAGCCAAGATCGGGGGACTCAGCCCCAGCATTTT. It is translated as CASSQDRGTQPQHF. The gene calls are TRBV4-1 and TRBJ1-5, with D tentatively TRBD1 (5 bases). The CDR3 loop spans 14 amino acids. V lost 0 bases, J lost 6 bases, and 9 bases lay in between. Germline values: CDR1 MGHRA, CDR2 YSYEKL.

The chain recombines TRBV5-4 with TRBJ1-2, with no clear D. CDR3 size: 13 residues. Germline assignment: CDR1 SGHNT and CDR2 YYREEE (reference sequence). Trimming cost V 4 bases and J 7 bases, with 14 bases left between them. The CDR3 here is CASSDLARFGYTF. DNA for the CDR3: TGTGCCAGCAGCGACTTAGCACGTTTTGGCTACACCTTC. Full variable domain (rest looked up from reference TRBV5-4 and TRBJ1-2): ETGVTQSPTHLIKTRGQQVTLRCSSQSGHNTVSWYQQALGQGPQFIFQYYREEENGRGNFPPRFSGLQFPNYSSELNVNALELDDSALYLCASSDLARFGYTFGSGTRLTVV.

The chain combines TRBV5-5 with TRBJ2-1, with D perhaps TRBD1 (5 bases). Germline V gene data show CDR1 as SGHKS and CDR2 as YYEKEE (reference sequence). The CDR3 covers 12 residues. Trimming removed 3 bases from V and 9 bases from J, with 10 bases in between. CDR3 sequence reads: CASSSQGTEQFF. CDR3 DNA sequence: TGTGCCAGCAGCTCGCAGGGTACTGAGCAGTTCTTC.

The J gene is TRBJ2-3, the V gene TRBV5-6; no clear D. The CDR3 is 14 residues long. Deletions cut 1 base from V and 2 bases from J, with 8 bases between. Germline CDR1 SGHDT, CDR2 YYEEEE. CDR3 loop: CASSLPGPTDTQYF. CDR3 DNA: TGTGCCAGCAGCTTGCCAGGACCCACAGATACGCAGTATTTT.

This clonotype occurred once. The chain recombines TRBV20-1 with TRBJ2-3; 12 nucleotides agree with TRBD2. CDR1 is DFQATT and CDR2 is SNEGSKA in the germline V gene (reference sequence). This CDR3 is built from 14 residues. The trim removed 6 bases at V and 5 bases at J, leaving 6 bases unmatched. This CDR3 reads CSAPTSGGLDTQYF. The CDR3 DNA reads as TGCAGTGCCCCGACTAGCGGGGGCCTAGATACGCAGTATTTT.

The CDR3 loop reads CASSSSQAAGGNTIYF. Written as DNA, the CDR3 is TGTGCCAGCAGCTCATCCCAGGCGGCAGGAGGAAACACCATATATTTT. V usage is TRBV7-9 and J usage is TRBJ1-3; D gene unclear. This CDR3 spans 16 amino acids. Deletions cut 4 bases from V and 4 bases from J, with 17 bases between. CDR1 and CDR2 (germline): SEHNR, FQNEAQ (reference sequence).

The CDR3 bases are TGTGCCAGCAGTTGGGCGGGGGGCACAGATACGCAGTATTTT. This codes for CASSWAGGTDTQYF. The V gene is TRBV12-3 or TRBV12-4, the J gene TRBJ2-3; 7 nucleotides line up with TRBD2. This CDR3 is 14 amino acids long. With V trimmed by 4 bases and J by 1 base, 2 bases remained unmatched.

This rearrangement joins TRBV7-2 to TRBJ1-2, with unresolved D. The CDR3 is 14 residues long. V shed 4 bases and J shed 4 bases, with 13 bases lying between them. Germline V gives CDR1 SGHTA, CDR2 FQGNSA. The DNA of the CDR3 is TGTGCCAGCAGCTATACACGCCCCAGCTATGGCTACACCTTC. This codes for CASSYTRPSYGYTF. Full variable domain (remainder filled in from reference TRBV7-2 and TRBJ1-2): GAGVSQSPSNKVTEKGKDVELRCDPISGHTALYWYRQSLGQGLEFLIYFQGNSAPDKSGLPSDRFSAERTGGSVSTLTIQRTQQEDSAVYLCASSYTRPSYGYTFGSGTRLTVV.

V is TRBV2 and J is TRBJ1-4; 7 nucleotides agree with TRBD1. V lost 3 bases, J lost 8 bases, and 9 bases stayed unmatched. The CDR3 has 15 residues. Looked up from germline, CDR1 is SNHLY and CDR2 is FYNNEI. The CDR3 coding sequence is TGTGCCAGCAGTGACCCGGGACAGTGGGGAGAAAAACTGTTTTTT. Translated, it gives CASSDPGQWGEKLFF.

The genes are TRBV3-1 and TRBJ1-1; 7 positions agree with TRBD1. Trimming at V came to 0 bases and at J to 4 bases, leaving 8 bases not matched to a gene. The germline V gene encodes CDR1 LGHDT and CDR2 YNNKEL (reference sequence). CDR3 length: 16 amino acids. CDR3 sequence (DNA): TGTGCCAGCAGCCAAGACTTAGACAGGGTTTTCACTGAAGCTTTCTTT. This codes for CASSQDLDRVFTEAFF. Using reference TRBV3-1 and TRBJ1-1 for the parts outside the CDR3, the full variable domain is DTAVSQTPKYLVTQMGNDKSIKCEQNLGHDTMYWYKQDSKKFLKIMFSYNNKELIINETVPNRFSPKSPDKAHLNLHINSLELGDSAVYFCASSQDLDRVFTEAFFGQGTRLTVV.

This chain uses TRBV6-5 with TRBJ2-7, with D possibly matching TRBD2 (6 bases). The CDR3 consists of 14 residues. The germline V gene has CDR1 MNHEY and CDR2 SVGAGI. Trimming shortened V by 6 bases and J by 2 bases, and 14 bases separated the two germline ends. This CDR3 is CASSPQRAPYEQYF. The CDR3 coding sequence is TGTGCCAGCAGCCCCCAGCGGGCTCCCTACGAGCAGTACTTC.

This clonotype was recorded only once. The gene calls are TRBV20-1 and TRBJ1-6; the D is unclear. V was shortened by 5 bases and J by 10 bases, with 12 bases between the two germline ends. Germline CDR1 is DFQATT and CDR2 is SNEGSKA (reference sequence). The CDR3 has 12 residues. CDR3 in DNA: TGCAGTGCTGACCCCCTAGGGTCACCCCTCCACTTT. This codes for CSADPLGSPLHF.

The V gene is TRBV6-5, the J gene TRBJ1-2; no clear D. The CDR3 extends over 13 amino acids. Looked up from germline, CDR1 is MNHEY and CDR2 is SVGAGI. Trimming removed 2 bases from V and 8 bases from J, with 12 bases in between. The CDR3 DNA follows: TGTGCCAGCAGTTACGAGGGCGCCTCGGGCTACACCTTC. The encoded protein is CASSYEGASGYTF.

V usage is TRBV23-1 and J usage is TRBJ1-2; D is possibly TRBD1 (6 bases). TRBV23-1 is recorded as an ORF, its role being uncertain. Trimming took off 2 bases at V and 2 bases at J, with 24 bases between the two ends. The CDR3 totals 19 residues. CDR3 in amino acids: CASSQVGPHRDQRNYGYTF. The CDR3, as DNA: TGCGCCAGCAGTCAAGTTGGCCCACACAGGGATCAACGGAACTATGGCTACACCTTC.

The CDR3 loop reads CASSLRLGRTQYF. Written as DNA, the CDR3 is TGTGCCAGCAGTTTGCGCCTGGGACGGACCCAGTACTTC. This chain connects TRBV27 to TRBJ2-5, with D possibly called TRBD1 or TRBD2 (5 bases each). Germline V gives CDR1 MNHEY, CDR2 SMNVEV (reference sequence). V was pared by 3 bases and J by 7 bases, with 12 bases between. This CDR3 is built from 13 residues.

The CDR3 nucleotides are TGCAGTGCTAGAGGTACTAGCGGGGGCACAGATACGCAGTATTTT. Translation gives CSARGTSGGTDTQYF. The genes are TRBV20-1 and TRBJ2-3; TRBD2 matches at 10 bases. The CDR3 consists of 15 residues. Looked up from germline, CDR1 is DFQATT and CDR2 is SNEGSKA (reference sequence). V was clipped by 1 base and J by 1 base; unmatched bases: 2.

CDR3 coding DNA: TGTGCCAGCAGCGTAGGGACAGGAATGAACACTGAAGCTTTCTTT. This encodes CASSVGTGMNTEAFF. V is TRBV9 and J is TRBJ1-1; 7 bases agree with TRBD1. V shed 0 bases and J 0 bases; nucleotides not matched to a gene: 2. The CDR3 runs 15 residues. From germline, CDR1 is SGDLS and CDR2 YYNGEE. Full variable domain (outside the CDR3, taken from reference TRBV9 and TRBJ1-1): DSGVTQTPKHLITATGQRVTLRCSPRSGDLSVYWYQQSLDQGLQFLIQYYNGEERAKGNILERFSAQQFPDLHSELNLSSLELGDSALYFCASSVGTGMNTEAFFGQGTRLTVV.

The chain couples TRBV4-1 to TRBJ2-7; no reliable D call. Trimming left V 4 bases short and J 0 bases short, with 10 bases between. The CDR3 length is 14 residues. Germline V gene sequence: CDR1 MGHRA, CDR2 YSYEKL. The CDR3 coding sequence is TGCGCCAGCAGCCCGCTTGAACACTCCTACGAGCAGTACTTC. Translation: CASSPLEHSYEQYF.